The 30 T cell receptor beta chains below all came from one sample that was sequenced in a study of spatial heterogeneity in lung cancer (dated by TCRdb to about 2019). Preparation of the library involved 5' RACE. TCRdb shows the sequencer as NextSeq 500. TCRdb reprocessed the public reads (quality trimming at Q25 with fastp, clone calling with MiXCR) and kept in-frame beta chains. Rows matching on CDR3 protein sequence are summarized as one entry with the most common DNA and genes. This sample gives approximately 3,100 distinct CDR3 sequences in total; about 31% of them show up just once. The ten largest clones capture about 40% of the sample. Explained via the paper, the time point label denotes: sample taken at primary tumor resection. Without any cell sorting, TCR sequencing was performed on whole RNA extracted either from tumor and nontumor lung tissue or from cryopreserved PBMC samples. The material was PBMCs, obtained at surgery. The receptors were sampled from a female donor with early-stage non-small cell lung cancer.

This clonotype is judged medium-sized. This beta chain turned up in a library designed for alpha chains; as an off-target read, its abundance says little. The V and J genes are TRBV29-1 and TRBJ2-3; 9 bases align to TRBD1. Germline CDR1 reads SQVTM; CDR2 reads ANQGSEA. Losses at the gene ends were 4 bases for V and 6 bases for J; bases not matched to a gene: 8. There are 14 residues in the CDR3. The chain's CDR3 is CSVGHRGLKDTQYF. CDR3 sequence (DNA): TGCAGCGTTGGGCACAGGGGGCTTAAGGATACGCAGTATTTT.

Regarding this clonotype: In a library made to pick up alpha chains, this beta chain is a stray read with a size that means little. The V gene is TRBV11-3, the J gene TRBJ2-1, with 10 bases lining up with TRBD2. There are 16 residues in the CDR3. Germline-derived CDR1 and CDR2 are SGHNT and YENEEA. V shed 4 bases and J 3 bases; nucleotides not matched to a gene: 6. Here the CDR3 reads CASSSRLAGSYNEQFF. The CDR3 DNA sequence: TGTGCCAGCAGCTCCCGACTAGCGGGTAGCTACAATGAGCAGTTCTTC. Drawing the rest from reference TRBV11-3 and TRBJ2-1, the complete variable domain is EAGVVQSPRYKIIEKKQPVAFWCNPISGHNTLYWYLQNLGQGPELLIRYENEEAVDDSQLPKDRFSAERLKGVDSTLKIQPAELGDSAVYLCASSSRLAGSYNEQFFGPGTRLTVL.

This clonotype was observed a handful of times. This beta chain appears as a stray read in a library generated for alpha chains; its size is not informative. J is TRBJ1-2 and V is TRBV7-2; the match to TRBD1 covers 7 bases. This CDR3 has 17 residues. Germline values: CDR1 SGHTA, CDR2 FQGNSA. Trimming took 5 bases from V and 0 from J; bases not matched to a gene: 12. Written as DNA, the CDR3 is TGTGCCAGCAGCCGAACTATAACCGGGACAGCTAACTATGGCTACACCTTC. As protein: CASSRTITGTANYGYTF.

About this clonotype: Found in a library prepared for alpha chains, this beta chain is an off-target read, and its abundance has little meaning. The rearrangement uses TRBV27 and TRBJ2-3; D ambiguous. The CDR3 has 11 amino acids. Trimming left V 5 bases short and J 4 bases short, with 4 bases between. CDR1 MNHEY and CDR2 SMNVEV come from the germline V gene (reference sequence). CDR3 loop: CASSASDTQYF. As DNA, the CDR3 is TGTGCCAGCAGTGCTTCAGATACGCAGTATTTT.

Only a few counts were recorded for this clonotype. In a library made to pick up alpha chains, this beta chain is a stray read with a size that means little. This sequence joins TRBV12-3 or TRBV12-4 and TRBJ1-1; no firm D call. This CDR3 contains 13 residues. Trimming took off 1 base at V and 4 bases at J, with 7 bases between the two ends. CDR3 amino acids: CASSLGEATEAFF. CDR3 DNA: TGTGCCAGCAGTTTAGGTGAGGCCACTGAAGCTTTCTTT.

This clonotype has a handful of counts. The library was prepared for alpha chains; this beta chain is a stray read, so its frequency means little. The chain recombines TRBV28 with TRBJ2-3; 15 nucleotides match TRBD2. The germline CDR1 and CDR2 sequences are MDHEN and SYDVKM. The trim removed 5 bases at V and 5 bases at J, leaving 5 bases unmatched. The CDR3 is 16 amino acids. The CDR3 protein is CASSPQGLAGGDTQYF. The DNA of the CDR3 is TGTGCCAGCAGTCCTCAGGGACTAGCGGGGGGAGATACGCAGTATTTT.

This clonotype was found a few times. This beta chain is a stray sequence in a library constructed for alpha chains; its clone size is not meaningful. The gene calls are TRBV24-1 and TRBJ2-1; D ambiguous. The V end was cut by 7 bases, the J end by 1 base, with 10 bases between. CDR3 size: 14 residues. Germline V gives CDR1 KGHDR, CDR2 SFDVKD. CDR3: CATSGFQSYNEQFF. CDR3 nucleotides: TGTGCCACCAGCGGTTTCCAATCCTACAATGAGCAGTTCTTC.

The sample holds a few counts of this clonotype. This beta chain is an off-target read within a library intended for alpha chains, so its frequency means little. The chain employs TRBV7-2 and TRBJ2-3, with D unresolved. The CDR3 sequence is 14 residues long. Germline V CDR1 and CDR2: SGHTA, FQGNSA. V was trimmed by 5 bases and J by 3 bases, leaving 12 bases between them. CDR3 nucleotides: TGTGCCAGCAGCCCGGCCTTGGGAACAGATACGCAGTATTTT. This gives the protein CASSPALGTDTQYF. Together with reference TRBV7-2 and TRBJ2-3, the CDR3 gives the full variable domain: GAGVSQSPSNKVTEKGKDVELRCDPISGHTALYWYRQSLGQGLEFLIYFQGNSAPDKSGLPSDRFSAERTGGSVSTLTIQRTQQEDSAVYLCASSPALGTDTQYFGPGTRLTVL.

This clonotype was recorded a few times. This beta chain is off target for a library built for alpha chains, so its abundance means little. This chain links TRBV27 with TRBJ2-7, with D perhaps matching TRBD2 (6 bases). Trimming shortened V by 5 bases and J by 6 bases, and 17 bases separated the two germline ends. The CDR3 has 14 residues. The germline V gene has CDR1 MNHEY and CDR2 SMNVEV (reference sequence). The CDR3 DNA is TGTGCCAGCAGTAGCGGGTACCCTTCGGGCGAGCAGTACTTC. Protein sequence: CASSSGYPSGEQYF.

About this clonotype: This beta chain lies outside the target of a library built for alpha chains; its clone size means little. The rearrangement joins TRBV6-1 to TRBJ2-1; D is uncertain. Trimming pared 2 bases from V and 8 bases from J, leaving 19 bases between. Germline lookup yields CDR1 MNHNS and CDR2 SASEGT. The CDR3 is 16 amino acids. The DNA of the CDR3 is TGTGCCAGCAGTGAAAAAGTACGCTCTTACTCTGATGAGCAGTTCTTC. Translating gives CASSEKVRSYSDEQFF.

By sample fraction, this clonotype is large. This beta chain came through as a stray read in a library set up for alpha chains, and its size says little. The chain employs TRBV28 and TRBJ2-5; perhaps TRBD2 as D (5 bases). The germline gives CDR1 MDHEN, CDR2 SYDVKM. Trimming removed 6 bases at V and 2 bases at J, with 13 bases between. The CDR3 consists of 14 residues. The CDR3: CASRELEVQETQYF. CDR3 sequence (DNA): TGTGCCAGCAGGGAGCTGGAGGTACAAGAGACCCAGTACTTC.

This clonotype has more than one count but fewer than ten. This beta chain is a stray read from a library made for alpha chains; its abundance is not meaningful. V usage is TRBV6-6 and J usage is TRBJ2-5; D not certain. Per germline, CDR1 MNHNY and CDR2 SVGAGI (reference sequence). Trimming took off 6 bases at V and 4 bases at J, with 12 bases between the two ends. The CDR3 runs to 13 residues. The CDR3 loop reads CASRPRLLETQYF. The CDR3 bases are TGTGCCAGCAGACCCCGCCTGCTAGAGACCCAGTACTTC.

Of note for this clonotype: Since the library was made to target alpha chains, this beta chain is a stray read and its abundance is not meaningful. The V gene is TRBV7-2, the J gene TRBJ2-1, with 13 bases that match TRBD2. The germline CDR1 and CDR2 sequences are SGHTA and FQGNSA. This CDR3 contains 16 residues. V was clipped by 6 bases and J by 9 bases; unmatched bases: 11. CDR3 DNA sequence: TGTGCCAGCAGGCGACCGGGACTAGCGGGATTAGGTGAGCAGTTCTTC. Protein product: CASRRPGLAGLGEQFF.

Judged by abundance, this clonotype is medium-sized. This beta chain turned up in a library designed for alpha chains; as an off-target read, its abundance says little. V gene TRBV7-9 combines with J gene TRBJ2-7, with D hard to call. The germline V gene encodes CDR1 SEHNR and CDR2 FQNEAQ (reference sequence). This CDR3 contains 13 residues. Trimming cost V 1 base and J 5 bases, with 9 bases left between them. CDR3 bases: TGTGCCAGCAGCTTAGGAGGCTGGGACGAGCAGTACTTC. It is translated as CASSLGGWDEQYF.

By proportion, this clonotype is medium-sized. The size of this beta chain means little, since it is a stray read in a library made for alpha chains. The chain carries TRBV18 and TRBJ2-5, with 9 positions matching TRBD2. CDR1 and CDR2 (germline): KGHSH, LQKENI. Trimming cost V 5 bases and J 4 bases; bases outside gene matches: 11. The CDR3 is 16 amino acids. The CDR3 sequence is CASSSLAGRMGETQYF. As DNA, the CDR3 is TGTGCCAGCTCAAGTCTAGCGGGAAGGATGGGAGAGACCCAGTACTTC.

Comment on this clonotype: This beta chain turned up in a library designed for alpha chains; as an off-target read, its abundance says little. The genes are TRBV29-1 and TRBJ2-2; a weak D match, TRBD2 (5 bases). Germline assignment: CDR1 SQVTM and CDR2 ANQGSEA. This CDR3 is 15 amino acids long. The V end was cut by 5 bases, the J end by 6 bases, with 19 bases between. The CDR3 nucleotides read TGCAGCGTTTCGACTACGCTTTCATGGGCCGGGGAGCTGTTTTTT. It specifies CSVSTTLSWAGELFF.

By its share, this clonotype is medium-sized (0.01 to 0.1%). The library was prepared for alpha chains; this beta chain is a stray read, so its frequency means little. The chain is built from TRBV7-2 and TRBJ2-3, with a possible D match to TRBD2 (5 bases). Trimming took 3 bases from V and 1 from J, leaving 11 bases between them. Germline V lookup: CDR1 SGHTA, CDR2 FQGNSA. The length of the CDR3 is 15 residues. CDR3 DNA sequence: TGTGCCAGCAGCTTGGCGGAGGTGGGCACAGATACGCAGTATTTT. Residues: CASSLAEVGTDTQYF. Using reference TRBV7-2 and TRBJ2-3 for the parts outside the CDR3, the full variable domain is GAGVSQSPSNKVTEKGKDVELRCDPISGHTALYWYRQSLGQGLEFLIYFQGNSAPDKSGLPSDRFSAERTGGSVSTLTIQRTQQEDSAVYLCASSLAEVGTDTQYFGPGTRLTVL.

This clonotype is termed medium-sized. This beta chain came through as a stray read in a library set up for alpha chains, and its size says little. The chain recombines TRBV15 with TRBJ2-2, with 9 bases matching TRBD1. The CDR3 is made up of 15 amino acids. Germline CDR1 is LNHNV and CDR2 is YYDKDF (reference sequence). After removal of 0 bases from V and 6 bases from J, the junction contained 2 bases not matched to a gene. In DNA form, the CDR3 reads TGTGCCACCAGCAGAGACCGACAGGGGGCCGGGGAGCTGTTTTTT. Protein sequence: CATSRDRQGAGELFF.

About this clonotype: The library was designed around alpha chains, so this beta chain is a stray read whose abundance carries little weight. V is TRBV7-2 and J is TRBJ2-1; D gene uncertain. The V end was cut by 5 bases, the J end by 5 bases, with 10 bases between. The CDR3 is 13 residues long. Germline V gene data show CDR1 as SGHTA and CDR2 as FQGNSA. The CDR3 nucleotides are TGTGCCAGCAGCATTTCTAGGAACAATGAGCAGTTCTTC. This translates into CASSISRNNEQFF.

This clonotype was counted a few times. The library was built for alpha chains, so this beta chain is an off-target read and its size means little. V usage is TRBV6-4 and J usage is TRBJ2-1; unclear D gene. CDR3 length: 13 amino acids. CDR1 is MRHNA, CDR2 SNTAGT, per germline. The V end was cut by 0 bases, the J end by 7 bases, with 7 bases between. The CDR3 sequence: CASSDSDPNEQFF. The CDR3, as DNA: TGTGCCAGCAGTGACTCTGACCCGAATGAGCAGTTCTTC.

With regard to this clonotype: This beta chain is an off-target read within a library intended for alpha chains, so its frequency means little. In DNA, the CDR3 is TGTGCCAGCTCCCGAGGGGAGAACACTGAAGCTTTCTTT. It is translated as CASSRGENTEAFF. The V and J genes are TRBV18 and TRBJ1-1; tentatively, D is TRBD1 (5 bases). The germline V gene encodes CDR1 KGHSH and CDR2 LQKENI. The CDR3 loop spans 13 amino acids. V lost 6 bases to trimming and J lost 1 base, with 9 bases between them.

Sample share makes this clonotype medium-sized (0.01 to 0.1%). Being off target in a library aimed at alpha chains, this beta chain has a size of little meaning. V gene TRBV10-3 combines with J gene TRBJ2-7; D may be TRBD1 (6 bases). Between the trimmed V and J ends, which lost 11 bases and 2 bases, there was a span of 16 bases. This CDR3 has 13 residues. CDR1 and CDR2 (germline): ENHRY, SYGVKD. The CDR3 DNA reads TGTGCCGCCTCTCCGGGGACAACCTACGAGCAGTACTTC. It codes for CAASPGTTYEQYF.

This clonotype was recorded a few times. This beta chain appears as a stray read in a library generated for alpha chains; its size is not informative. The gene calls are TRBV7-9 and TRBJ2-7; 11 nucleotides align to TRBD2. Trimming at V came to 2 bases and at J to 6 bases, leaving 15 bases not matched to a gene. The CDR3 sequence is 18 residues long. Looked up from germline, CDR1 is SEHNR and CDR2 is FQNEAQ (reference sequence). The CDR3 region is CASSLQLLLTSGRTEQYF. CDR3 DNA sequence: TGTGCCAGCAGCTTACAGCTTCTCCTCACTAGCGGGAGAACCGAGCAGTACTTC. Together with reference TRBV7-9 and TRBJ2-7, the CDR3 gives the full variable domain: DTGVSQNPRHKITKRGQNVTFRCDPISEHNRLYWYRQTLGQGPEFLTYFQNEAQLEKSRLLSDRFSAERPKGSFSTLEIQRTEQGDSAMYLCASSLQLLLTSGRTEQYFGPGTRLTVT.

The sample holds a few counts of this clonotype. A library made for alpha chains picked up this beta chain off target, so its size means little. This sequence joins TRBV25-1 and TRBJ2-1; 9 bases are shared with TRBD2. V lost 1 base to trimming and J lost 4 bases; unmatched junction nucleotides: 11. The CDR3 is 18 amino acids. The germline gives CDR1 MGHDK, CDR2 SYGVNS. The CDR3 DNA reads TGTGCCAGCAGTGAATTTAGGCTAGCGGGAATAGGATACAATGAGCAGTTCTTC. It encodes CASSEFRLAGIGYNEQFF.

This clonotype has more than one count but fewer than ten. A library prepared for alpha chains yielded this beta chain as an off-target read; its size is of little meaning. The chain has TRBV12-5 and TRBJ2-1, with D possibly matching TRBD2 (6 bases). Germline-derived CDR1 and CDR2 are LGHNT and FRNRAP. V dropped 0 bases and J dropped 7 bases, with 19 bases sitting between them. CDR3 size: 17 residues. The CDR3 here is CASGLVLWEVGGNEQFF. In nucleotides, the CDR3 is TGTGCTAGTGGTTTGGTACTGTGGGAGGTCGGGGGAAATGAGCAGTTCTTC. The full variable domain, in which reference TRBV12-5 and TRBJ2-1 provide the parts outside the CDR3, is DARVTQTPRHKVTEMGQEVTMRCQPILGHNTVFWYRQTMMQGLELLAYFRNRAPLDDSGMPKDRFSAEMPDATLATLKIQPSEPRDSAVYFCASGLVLWEVGGNEQFFGPGTRLTVL.

Details on this clonotype: This beta chain turned up in a library designed for alpha chains; as an off-target read, its abundance says little. This chain's CDR3 is CASRDHRSLQYF. In DNA form, the CDR3 reads TGTGCCAGCAGGGATCACAGATCCCTTCAGTACTTC. The chain uses TRBV5-5 and TRBJ2-4; D is undetermined. CDR1 SGHKS and CDR2 YYEKEE come from the germline V gene (reference sequence). Between the trimmed V and J ends, which lost 5 bases and 11 bases, there was a span of 14 bases. CDR3 length: 12 residues.

Turning to this clonotype: This beta chain came through as a stray read in a library set up for alpha chains, and its size says little. The chain has TRBV7-2 and TRBJ2-1, with a weak D call TRBD2 (5 bases). Germline values: CDR1 SGHTA, CDR2 FQGNSA. The CDR3 runs to 15 residues. V was trimmed by 5 bases and J by 7 bases, leaving 18 bases between them. The CDR3 loop is CASSLGHSERNEQFF. The DNA for the CDR3 is TGTGCCAGCAGCCTCGGGCATAGCGAGAGGAATGAGCAGTTCTTC. Supplemented by reference TRBV7-2 and TRBJ2-1, the full variable domain reads GAGVSQSPSNKVTEKGKDVELRCDPISGHTALYWYRQSLGQGLEFLIYFQGNSAPDKSGLPSDRFSAERTGGSVSTLTIQRTQQEDSAVYLCASSLGHSERNEQFFGPGTRLTVL.

With respect to this clonotype: Since the library was made to target alpha chains, this beta chain is a stray read and its abundance is not meaningful. The chain combines TRBV6-2 or TRBV6-3 with TRBJ2-1; possible D gene TRBD2, 6 bases. Germline values: CDR1 MNHEY, CDR2 SVGEGT. CDR3 length: 13 amino acids. Between the trimmed V and J ends, which lost 6 bases and 7 bases, there was a span of 13 bases. The CDR3 here is CASREGPGNEQFF. CDR3 nucleotides: TGTGCCAGCAGGGAGGGCCCCGGGAATGAGCAGTTCTTC.

This clonotype was seen only a few times. For a library built for alpha chains, this beta chain is a stray read; little rests on its size. This chain connects TRBV29-1 to TRBJ2-7, with a weak D call TRBD2 (6 bases). Trimming stripped 6 bases from V and 3 bases from J, with 15 bases between. Germline V gives CDR1 SQVTM, CDR2 ANQGSEA. The CDR3 runs to 13 residues. CDR3 sequence reads: CSVGTGEIYEQYF. The CDR3 DNA is TGCAGCGTGGGGACGGGGGAAATCTACGAGCAGTACTTC.

With regard to this clonotype: With the library built for alpha chains, this beta chain is off target and its frequency is not meaningful. V gene TRBV20-1 combines with J gene TRBJ2-1, with D unresolved. Trimming left V 3 bases short and J 8 bases short, with 8 bases between. Germline loops: CDR1 DFQATT, CDR2 SNEGSKA (reference sequence). The CDR3 contains 11 residues. The CDR3 coding sequence is TGCAGTGCTAGCCCCAGGTATGAGCAGTTCTTC. Amino acids: CSASPRYEQFF.